What follows describes a single TCR beta chain. Trimming removed 3 bases from V and 7 bases from J; junction bases left unmatched: 5. The CDR3 is made up of 13 amino acids. CDR1 KGHSH and CDR2 LQKENI come from the germline V gene. The repertoire was sequenced with immunoSEQ multiplex PCR; TCRdb's copy has only in-frame clones and lacks some. The sample lists 9,500 to 11,000 clones; roughly four fifths were seen once. The data originate from a study of follicular helper T cells after annual influenza vaccination. The sequencing here drew on CXCR5- memory CD4+ T cells sorted from blood, taken 6 weeks after influenza vaccination. The V and J genes are TRBV18 and TRBJ1-2; 7 nucleotides align to TRBD1. The receptor's source is an adult who received the influenza vaccine. The CDR3 nucleotides read TGTGCCAGCTCACCGACAGGGTCTATTGGCTACACCTTC. Protein sequence: CASSPTGSIGYTF.